This T cell receptor (beta chain) stems from a study of Ad26.COV2.S vaccination and SARS-CoV-2 variants. Some clones are missing from TCRdb's copy, which holds only in-frame ones; the method was immunoSEQ multiplex PCR. The sample consists of 350,000 to 600,000 clones, about 88% of them appearing once. Treatment given: 15 to 20 received Ad26.COV2.S at low or high dose, single or two shots; about 5 received placebo; per-sample allocation not given. On day 63 after the first injection, vaccine and placebo recipients gave samples. From germline, CDR1 is LNHNV and CDR2 YYDKDF (reference sequence). V was clipped by 1 base and J by 3 bases, with 10 bases between them. CDR3 length equals 14 residues.

The TCR was taken from a person between 18 and 60 years old who received the Ad26.COV2.S COVID-19 vaccine or a placebo. Here the sequenced sample was peripheral blood, taken in a trial of Ad26.COV2.S vaccine versus placebo. V and J are TRBV15 and TRBJ2-7; no clear D. CDR3 DNA: TGTGCCACCAGCAGAGTGGGAAGGCGCTACGAGCAGTACTTC. This encodes CATSRVGRRYEQYF.